These T cell receptor beta chains were read from a single sample in a study of identical twins. MiXCR was run by TCRdb on the 5' RACE reads, yielding one entry per CDR3 protein. This table has 200,000 to 250,000 distinct CDR3 sequences, 6.5% appearing once. This same sample was also taken into another study, of T cells expressing NK-cell markers.

Source material: CD8+ T cells sorted from blood. These receptors all stem from a woman aged 18-29 years in good health. Each CDR3 is given without its conserved first and last residue.

v_gene: TRBV5-6
j_gene: TRBJ1-1
CDR3aa: ASSPITTHKGRADGTEAF

v_gene: TRBV9
j_gene: TRBJ2-1
CDR3aa: ASSEGGGGEQF

v_gene: TRBV7-9
j_gene: TRBJ2-1
CDR3aa: ASSPGYNEQF

v_gene: TRBV5-6
j_gene: TRBJ1-5
CDR3aa: AMGLGSPNQPQH

v_gene: TRBV12-3/TRBV12-4
j_gene: TRBJ1-5
CDR3aa: ASSFSPGSQPQH

v_gene: TRBV12-3/TRBV12-4
j_gene: TRBJ2-2
CDR3aa: ASSPSTGELF

v_gene: TRBV7-9
j_gene: TRBJ2-1
CDR3aa: ASSFVGLGEGDEQF

v_gene: TRBV14
j_gene: TRBJ1-2
CDR3aa: ASSQVSLGYGYT

v_gene: TRBV6-2/TRBV6-3
j_gene: TRBJ2-2
CDR3aa: ASSYQDNTGELF

v_gene: TRBV24-1
j_gene: TRBJ2-2
CDR3aa: ATSDPRRNTGELF

v_gene: TRBV12-3/TRBV12-4
j_gene: TRBJ1-1
CDR3aa: ASSLGGSSTEAF

v_gene: TRBV20-1
j_gene: TRBJ2-3
CDR3aa: SAVWGPGTDTQY

v_gene: TRBV20-1
j_gene: TRBJ2-1
CDR3aa: SATSARRGNEQF

v_gene: TRBV29-1
j_gene: TRBJ2-7
CDR3aa: SVEGTDRVGEQY

v_gene: TRBV4-1
j_gene: TRBJ1-3
CDR3aa: ASSQEQRGANTIY